These T cell receptor beta chains were read from a single sample in a study of blood T cell repertoires in COVID-19. Method: immunoSEQ multiplex PCR; TCRdb's copy keeps in-frame clones and lacks some. The table includes more than 300,000 clones, approximately 89% detected once. Input material: PBMCs or T cells enriched from blood (not recorded which). The receptors shown here come from a man in his forties in a cohort exposed to, infected with or recovered from COVID-19 (not recorded which). CDR3s include the opening cysteine and the closing phenylalanine or tryptophan. The D gene is left open where the match is weak. Size values are once, few and many counts, or a class for expanded clones, and some rows have none.

-	-	TRBV7-9	TRBJ1-3	TGTGCCAGCAGCTTAGGACAGGAAAACACCATATATTTT	CASSLGQENTIYF
-	-	TRBV6-5	TRBJ1-2	TGTGCCAGCAGTTCGGCAGGGGCACAAGCCTATGGCTACACCTTC	CASSSAGAQAYGYTF
-	-	TRBV27	TRBJ1-5	TGTGCCAGCAGTTTATACGGGGGGGACAATCAGCCCCAGCATTTT	CASSLYGGDNQPQHF
-	TRBD1	TRBV5-4	TRBJ1-2	TGTGCCAGCAGCTTGGACAGGGGCAGGGGTGGCTACACCTTC	CASSLDRGRGGYTF
-	-	TRBV12-5	TRBJ1-1	TGTGCTAGCCGGAGGGGCGGAAACACTGAAGCTTTCTTT	CASRRGGNTEAFF
once	TRBD1	TRBV7-9	TRBJ2-5	TGTGCCAGCAGCTTAGCAGGGGGCCGGGAGACCCAGTACTTC	CASSLAGGRETQYF
once	-	TRBV5-1	TRBJ2-5	TGCGCCAGCAGCTTGAGCGGGCAGTACCAAGAGACCCAGTACTTC	CASSLSGQYQETQYF
-	TRBD1	TRBV5-4	TRBJ2-1	TGTGCCAGCAGCTTGTCGGGACAGGGTTACAATGAGCAGTTCTTC	CASSLSGQGYNEQFF
-	TRBD1	TRBV5-1	TRBJ2-2	TGCGCCAGCAGGGGACAGGGGACCGGGGAGCTGTTTTTT	CASRGQGTGELFF
-	TRBD1	TRBV20-1	TRBJ1-6	TGCAGTGCTAGTCGACAGGGGGGTCTCTATAATTCACCCCTCCACTTT	CSASRQGGLYNSPLHF
once	TRBD1	TRBV10-3	TRBJ1-4	TGTGCCATCCGGGCCGGGACAGGGAAGGAAAAACTGTTTTTT	CAIRAGTGKEKLFF
-	-	TRBV5-1	TRBJ2-5	TGCGCCAGCAGCTACACGACAGCCCAAGAGACCCAGTACTTC	CASSYTTAQETQYF
-	TRBD2	TRBV2	TRBJ2-1	TGTGCCAGCAAGCGGGAGGCCAACAATGAGCAGTTCTTC	CASKREANNEQFF
-	-	TRBV2	TRBJ1-5	TGTGCCAGCAGACGGAGTGAGGGATGGAGCAATCAGCCCCAGCATTTT	CASRRSEGWSNQPQHF
-	TRBD1	TRBV18	TRBJ1-5	TGTGCCAGCTCACCACTCCGCCTTAGACAGACAGGGATTAGGGATCAGCCCCAGCATTTT	CASSPLRLRQTGIRDQPQHF
-	TRBD1	TRBV10-2	TRBJ2-5	TGCGCCAGCAGCGACAGGGACCAAGAGACCCAGTACTTC	CASSDRDQETQYF
-	-	TRBV6-5	TRBJ2-7	TGTGCCAGCAGTTACACCGGACAGAGCTCCTACGAGCAGTACTTC	CASSYTGQSSYEQYF
-	-	TRBV4-1	TRBJ1-2	TGCGCCAGCAGCCAAGATTTAATTAACTATGGCTACACCTTC	CASSQDLINYGYTF
once	-	TRBV30	TRBJ1-5	TGTGCCTGGAGTCTAGACGAAAGCAATCAGCCCCAGCATTTT	CAWSLDESNQPQHF
-	TRBD2	TRBV30	TRBJ2-4	TGTGCCTGGAGTGGGGGGGGTTCGGCAAAAAACATTCAGTACTTC	CAWSGGGSAKNIQYF
-	-	TRBV5-1	TRBJ2-6	TGCGCCAGCAGCGAGAGCTCTGGGGCCAACGTCCTGACTTTC	CASSESSGANVLTF
-	TRBD1	TRBV11-2	TRBJ1-5	TGTGCCAGCAGCGCCGGGACAGGGAGCAATCAGCCCCAGCATTTT	CASSAGTGSNQPQHF
-	-	TRBV7-2	TRBJ2-4	TGTGCCAGCAGGTTAGACCAGGGTGTGAGGATTCAGTACTTC	CASRLDQGVRIQYF
-	-	TRBV5-4	TRBJ1-1	TGTGCCAGCAGCAGCGCGGGGGGGCCGAACACTGAAGCTTTCTTT	CASSSAGGPNTEAFF
-	-	TRBV19	TRBJ2-6	TGTGCCAGTAAGAAACAGACGGCTGGGGCCAACGTCCTGACTTTC	CASKKQTAGANVLTF
-	-	TRBV30	TRBJ1-2	TGTGCCCACGGGGGGGAGGGCTACACCTTC	CAHGGEGYTF
-	-	TRBV5-4	TRBJ1-1	TGTGCCAGCAGCCGAGGTTCGAACACTGAAGCTTTCTTT	CASSRGSNTEAFF
-	-	TRBV28	TRBJ1-4	TGTGCCAGCAGTTTCGGGGGGAGGGGTGAAAAACTGTTTTTT	CASSFGGRGEKLFF
-	TRBD2	TRBV6-5	TRBJ2-1	TGTGCCAGCAGTCCTAGAAGGGCGGGAGGGAACGAGCAGTTCTTC	CASSPRRAGGNEQFF
-	-	TRBV5-1	TRBJ2-3	TGCGCCAGCAGGGCAGCTAGAACAGATACGCAGTATTTT	CASRAARTDTQYF
-	-	TRBV12-3/TRBV12-4	TRBJ1-5	TGTGCCAGCAGCCCATCAGGGCATCAGCCCCAGCATTTT	CASSPSGHQPQHF
-	-	TRBV28	TRBJ2-1	TGTGCCAGCAGTCCCGGAGGGGTTAATGAGCAGTTCTTC	CASSPGGVNEQFF
-	TRBD1	TRBV28	TRBJ1-2	TGTGCCAACGGACAGGGGGATGGCTACACCTTC	CANGQGDGYTF
-	TRBD1	TRBV30	TRBJ1-6	TGTGCCTGGAATCCCAGAGGGGGCGAATCACCCCTCCACTTT	CAWNPRGGESPLHF
once	TRBD2	TRBV20-1	TRBJ2-3	TGCAGTGCTAGTCGGACTAGCGGGAGTGGAGATACGCAGTATTTT	CSASRTSGSGDTQYF
-	TRBD1	TRBV6-5	TRBJ2-1	TGTGCCAGCACATACTCCCCGGGACAGGGAGGCAATGAGCAGTTCTTC	CASTYSPGQGGNEQFF
-	-	TRBV4-1	TRBJ2-5	TGCGCCAGCAGCCAAGATGTAGCTCAAGAGACCCAGTACTTC	CASSQDVAQETQYF
-	-	TRBV5-1	TRBJ2-3	TGCGCCAGCAGCTTGGCTAGCGGCACAGATACGCAGTATTTT	CASSLASGTDTQYF
-	-	TRBV11-3	TRBJ2-2	TGTGCCAGCAGCTCTTCAGTGGCCGGGGAGCTGTTTTTT	CASSSSVAGELFF
-	-	TRBV27	TRBJ1-1	TGTGCCAGCAGTTTGAGGGGAGGGACTGAAGCTTTCTTT	CASSLRGGTEAFF